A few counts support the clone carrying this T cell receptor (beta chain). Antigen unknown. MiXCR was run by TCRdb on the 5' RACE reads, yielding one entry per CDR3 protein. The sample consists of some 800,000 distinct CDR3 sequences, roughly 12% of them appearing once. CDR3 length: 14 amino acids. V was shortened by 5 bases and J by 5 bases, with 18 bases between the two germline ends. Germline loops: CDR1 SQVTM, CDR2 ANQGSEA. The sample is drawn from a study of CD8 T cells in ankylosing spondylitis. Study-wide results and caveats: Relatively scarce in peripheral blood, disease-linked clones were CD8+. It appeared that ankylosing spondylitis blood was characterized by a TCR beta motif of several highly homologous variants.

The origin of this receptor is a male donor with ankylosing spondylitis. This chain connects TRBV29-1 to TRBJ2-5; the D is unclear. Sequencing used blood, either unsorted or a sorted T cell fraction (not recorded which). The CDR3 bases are TGCAGCGTTTTAAGACACCCCTTGTGGGAGACCCAGTACTTC. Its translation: CSVLRHPLWETQYF.